This T cell receptor (beta chain) was found in a study of blood T cell repertoires in COVID-19. In the original analysis: Estimated nucleated cell counts came from reference gene primer amplification. Using immunoSEQ multiplex PCR, the repertoire was profiled, and TCRdb retains in-frame clones only, with some absent. D and trimming come from the DNA, and the V and J calls and clone size come from that table. This table holds approximately 280,000 clones, around 90% found once. This CDR3 has 18 amino acids. V was cut by 2 bases and J by 0 bases, with 17 bases left in between. Germline V gene sequence: CDR1 MGHRA, CDR2 YSYEKL.

Sequencing input: peripheral blood. This sequence originates from a man aged 18 to 30 with active or convalescent COVID-19. The genes are TRBV4-1 and TRBJ1-3; D might be TRBD1 (5 bases). CDR3 region: CASSQLSDGTLSGNTIYF. The CDR3 DNA reads TGCGCCAGCAGCCAATTGTCAGACGGGACTCTCTCTGGAAACACCATATATTTT.